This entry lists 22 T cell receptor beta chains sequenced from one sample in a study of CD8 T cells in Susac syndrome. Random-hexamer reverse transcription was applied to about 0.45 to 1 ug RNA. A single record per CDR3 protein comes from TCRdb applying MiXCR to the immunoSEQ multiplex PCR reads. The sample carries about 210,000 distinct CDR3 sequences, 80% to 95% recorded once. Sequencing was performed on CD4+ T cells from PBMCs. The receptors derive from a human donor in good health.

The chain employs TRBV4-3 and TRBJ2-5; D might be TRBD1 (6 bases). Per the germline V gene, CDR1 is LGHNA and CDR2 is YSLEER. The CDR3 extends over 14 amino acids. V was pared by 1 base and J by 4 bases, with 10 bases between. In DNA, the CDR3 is TGCGCCAGCAGCCAAGGGGGGCCCTCAGAGACCCAGTACTTC. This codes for CASSQGGPSETQYF.

CDR3 sequence reads: CASSTGLQRGNQPQHF. The CDR3 nucleotides read TGTGCCAGCAGTACCGGGCTCCAGAGGGGCAATCAGCCCCAGCATTTT. The chain couples TRBV12-3 or TRBV12-4 to TRBJ1-5; D call uncertain. The V end lost 5 bases, the J end lost 2 bases, and 16 bases lay between the germline ends. The CDR3 extends over 16 amino acids.

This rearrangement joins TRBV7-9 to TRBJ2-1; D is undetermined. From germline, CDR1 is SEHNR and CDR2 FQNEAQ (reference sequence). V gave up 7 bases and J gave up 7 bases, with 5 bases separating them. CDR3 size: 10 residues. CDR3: CASNVNEQFF. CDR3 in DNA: TGTGCCAGCAACGTGAATGAGCAGTTCTTC.

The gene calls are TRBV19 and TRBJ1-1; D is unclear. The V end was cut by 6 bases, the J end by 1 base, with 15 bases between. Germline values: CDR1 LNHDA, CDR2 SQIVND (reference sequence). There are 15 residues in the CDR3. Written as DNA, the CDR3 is TGTGCCAGTAGCGACCGTCCGGGAACGAACACTGAAGCTTTCTTT. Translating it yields CASSDRPGTNTEAFF.

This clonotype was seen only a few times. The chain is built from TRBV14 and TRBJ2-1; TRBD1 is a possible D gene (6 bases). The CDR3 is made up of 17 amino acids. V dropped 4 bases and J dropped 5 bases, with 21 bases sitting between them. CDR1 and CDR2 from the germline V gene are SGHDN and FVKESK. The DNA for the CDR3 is TGTGCCAGCAGCCCCCTCGGCAGGGGTTGGACAGACAATGAGCAGTTCTTC. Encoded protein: CASSPLGRGWTDNEQFF.

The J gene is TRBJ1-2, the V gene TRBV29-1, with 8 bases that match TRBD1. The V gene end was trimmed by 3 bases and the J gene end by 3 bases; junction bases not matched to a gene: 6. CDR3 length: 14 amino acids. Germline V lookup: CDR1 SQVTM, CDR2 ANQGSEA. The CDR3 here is CSVDVTGGDYGYTF. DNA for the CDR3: TGCAGCGTTGACGTTACAGGGGGAGACTATGGCTACACCTTC.

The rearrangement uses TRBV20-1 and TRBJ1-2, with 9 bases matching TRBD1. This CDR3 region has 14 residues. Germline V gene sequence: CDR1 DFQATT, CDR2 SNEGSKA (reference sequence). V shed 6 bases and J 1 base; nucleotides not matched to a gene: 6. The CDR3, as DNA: TGCAGTGCCATCGACAGGGGGATTAACTATGGCTACACCTTC. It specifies CSAIDRGINYGYTF.

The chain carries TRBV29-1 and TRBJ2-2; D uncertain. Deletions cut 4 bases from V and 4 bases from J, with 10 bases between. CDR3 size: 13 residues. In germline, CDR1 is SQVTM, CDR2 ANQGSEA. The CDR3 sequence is CSVGLVGTGELFF. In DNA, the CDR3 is TGCAGCGTTGGCCTAGTAGGCACCGGGGAGCTGTTTTTT.

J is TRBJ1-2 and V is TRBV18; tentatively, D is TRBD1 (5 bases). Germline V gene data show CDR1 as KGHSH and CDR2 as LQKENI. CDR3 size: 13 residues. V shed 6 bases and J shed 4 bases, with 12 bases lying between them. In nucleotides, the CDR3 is TGTGCCAGCTCCAAGACAGAGGTCTATGGCTACACCTTC. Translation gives CASSKTEVYGYTF.

CDR3 protein: CSARGQGGRGAYEQYV. Here the CDR3 DNA reads TGCAGTGCTAGGGGCCAAGGAGGGCGGGGGGCCTACGAGCAGTACGTC. This chain connects TRBV20-1 to TRBJ2-7; 8 bases are shared with TRBD2. Germline V CDR1 and CDR2: DFQATT, SNEGSKA (reference sequence). This CDR3 is 16 amino acids long. J lost 2 bases, V lost 3 bases, and 12 bases had no gene match.

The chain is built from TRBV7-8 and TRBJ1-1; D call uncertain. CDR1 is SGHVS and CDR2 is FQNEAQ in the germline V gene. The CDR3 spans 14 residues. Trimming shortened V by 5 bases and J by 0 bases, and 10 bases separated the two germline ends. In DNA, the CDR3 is TGTGCCAGCAGCATTGGACTGATGAACACTGAAGCTTTCTTT. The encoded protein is CASSIGLMNTEAFF.

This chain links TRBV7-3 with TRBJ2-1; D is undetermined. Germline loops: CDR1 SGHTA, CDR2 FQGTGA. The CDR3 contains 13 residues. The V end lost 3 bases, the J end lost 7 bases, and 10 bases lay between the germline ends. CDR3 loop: CASSLGSKNEQFF. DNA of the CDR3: TGTGCCAGCAGCTTGGGTAGCAAGAATGAGCAGTTCTTC.

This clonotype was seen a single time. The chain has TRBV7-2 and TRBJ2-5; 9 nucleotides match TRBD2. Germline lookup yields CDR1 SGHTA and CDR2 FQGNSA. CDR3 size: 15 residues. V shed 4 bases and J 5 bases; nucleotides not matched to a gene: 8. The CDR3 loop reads CASSSSGASGETQYF. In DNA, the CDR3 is TGTGCCAGCAGCTCTAGCGGGGCCAGCGGGGAGACCCAGTACTTC.

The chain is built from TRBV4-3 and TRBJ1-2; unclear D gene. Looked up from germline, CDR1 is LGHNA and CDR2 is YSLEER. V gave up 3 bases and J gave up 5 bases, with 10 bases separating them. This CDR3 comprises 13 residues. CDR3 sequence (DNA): TGCGCCAGCAGCCATCCAGACTGGTATGGCTACACCTTC. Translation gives CASSHPDWYGYTF.

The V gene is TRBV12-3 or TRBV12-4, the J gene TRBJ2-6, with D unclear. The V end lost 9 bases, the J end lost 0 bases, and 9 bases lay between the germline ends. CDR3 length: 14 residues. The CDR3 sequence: CARTPPSGANVLTF. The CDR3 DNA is TGTGCCAGGACCCCCCCCTCTGGGGCCAACGTCCTGACTTTC.

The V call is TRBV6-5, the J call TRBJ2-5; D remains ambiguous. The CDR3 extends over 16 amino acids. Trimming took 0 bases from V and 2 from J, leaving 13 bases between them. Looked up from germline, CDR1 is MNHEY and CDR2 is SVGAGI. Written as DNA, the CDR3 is TGTGCCAGCAGTTACTCGGCGACGGCCATACAAGAGACCCAGTACTTC. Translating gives CASSYSATAIQETQYF.

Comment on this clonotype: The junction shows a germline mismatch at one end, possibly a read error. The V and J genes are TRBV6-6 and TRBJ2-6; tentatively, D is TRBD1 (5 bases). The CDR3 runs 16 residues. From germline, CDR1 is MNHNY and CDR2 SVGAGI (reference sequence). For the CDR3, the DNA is TGTGCCAGCACCTCCGTCAAGGCAGCTGGGGCCGACGTCCTGACTTTC. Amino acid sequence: CASTSVKAAGADVLTF.

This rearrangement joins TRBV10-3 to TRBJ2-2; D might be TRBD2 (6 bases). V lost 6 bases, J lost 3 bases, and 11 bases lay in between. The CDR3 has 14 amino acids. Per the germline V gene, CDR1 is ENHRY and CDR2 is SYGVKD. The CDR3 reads CAISPGLHTGELFF. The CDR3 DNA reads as TGTGCCATCAGCCCGGGACTCCACACCGGGGAGCTGTTTTTT.

The CDR3 here is CSAPLGGANTGELFF. The CDR3 bases are TGCAGTGCTCCTCTCGGGGGAGCGAACACCGGGGAGCTGTTTTTT. The rearrangement links TRBV20-1 to TRBJ2-2; D may be TRBD2 (6 bases). Germline V gene lookup returns CDR1 DFQATT and CDR2 SNEGSKA (reference sequence). V lost 5 bases, J lost 0 bases, and 13 bases lay in between. The CDR3 extends over 15 amino acids.

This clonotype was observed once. Written as DNA, the CDR3 is TGTGCCAGCAGCCCAGCGATTTGGTCTTCCTACGAGCAGTACTTC. This codes for CASSPAIWSSYEQYF. The chain uses TRBV3-1 and TRBJ2-7, with D hard to call. The CDR3 is 15 amino acids. V was cut by 4 bases and J by 1 base, with 14 bases left in between. Germline V lookup: CDR1 LGHDT, CDR2 YNNKEL (reference sequence).

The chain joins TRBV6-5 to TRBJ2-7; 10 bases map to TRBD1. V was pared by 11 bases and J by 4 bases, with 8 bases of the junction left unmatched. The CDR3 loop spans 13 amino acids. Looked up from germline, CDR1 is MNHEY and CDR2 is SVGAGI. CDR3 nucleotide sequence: TGTGCCGCCTCCGGGACAGGGGTTTACGAGCAGTACTTC. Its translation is CAASGTGVYEQYF.

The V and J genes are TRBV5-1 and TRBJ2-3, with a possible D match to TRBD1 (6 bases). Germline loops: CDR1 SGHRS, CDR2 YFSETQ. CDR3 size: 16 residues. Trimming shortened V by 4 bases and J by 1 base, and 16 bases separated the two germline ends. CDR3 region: CASSPQGSVGTDTQYF. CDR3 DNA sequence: TGCGCCAGCAGCCCACAGGGCTCGGTTGGCACAGATACGCAGTATTTT.